The 18 T cell receptor beta chains below all came from one sample that was sequenced in a study of cytomegalovirus exposure and HLA in healthy donors. Amplification used 60 Vbeta primers and 13 Jbeta primers. TCRdb's copy holds only in-frame clones and misses some; the assay was immunoSEQ multiplex PCR. The sample has 150,000 to 250,000 clones, less than 80% seen once; the top ten hold under 4.5%. Sequencing was done on a sample of PBMCs. The source is a woman between 25 and 40 years old in good health and CMV-seropositive.

The chain uses TRBV7-2 and TRBJ1-1; D gene unclear. The CDR3 is 14 residues long. Trimming took 5 bases from V and 2 from J, leaving 12 bases between them. CDR1 SGHTA and CDR2 FQGNSA come from the germline V gene. CDR3 residues: CASSPRTDNTEAFF. CDR3 DNA sequence: TGTGCCAGCAGCCCCCGTACAGATAACACTGAAGCTTTCTTT.

This clone showed up just a few times. This rearrangement joins TRBV29-1 to TRBJ1-1, with D perhaps matching TRBD1 (5 bases). Germline-derived CDR1 and CDR2 are SQVTM and ANQGSEA. Trimming removed 5 bases at V and 4 bases at J, with 20 bases between. The CDR3 sequence is 15 residues long. The CDR3 sequence is CSVTPTGGGVTEAFF. The CDR3 coding sequence is TGCAGCGTTACCCCCACCGGGGGGGGTGTCACTGAAGCTTTCTTT.

This clone was seen a handful of times. The chain combines TRBV19 with TRBJ2-4; 7 nucleotides agree with TRBD2. This CDR3 has 14 amino acids. Trimming took 2 bases from V and 6 from J; bases not matched to a gene: 4. Germline loops: CDR1 LNHDA, CDR2 SQIVND (reference sequence). CDR3 DNA: TGTGCCAGTAGTATACCCCGGGGGGTAAACATTCAGTACTTC. Its protein is CASSIPRGVNIQYF.

The chain has TRBV11-2 and TRBJ2-3; no definite D call. CDR3 size: 14 residues. Trimming shortened V by 2 bases and J by 3 bases, and 9 bases separated the two germline ends. Germline V gene lookup returns CDR1 SGHAT and CDR2 FQNNGV. The CDR3 here is CASSLSLRTDTQYF. The CDR3 region has the DNA TGTGCCAGCAGCTTATCTTTGAGGACAGATACGCAGTATTTT.

This sequence joins TRBV7-6 and TRBJ2-7; D might be TRBD1 (5 bases). Germline V gives CDR1 SGHVS, CDR2 FNYEAQ. The CDR3 runs 17 residues. V shed 4 bases and J shed 0 bases, with 19 bases lying between them. The CDR3 here is CASSSPRQGLISYEQYF. CDR3 nucleotides: TGTGCCAGCAGCTCTCCCAGGCAGGGCCTTATCTCCTACGAGCAGTACTTC. The whole variable domain, remainder taken from reference TRBV7-6 and TRBJ2-7, is GAGVSQSPRYKVTKRGQDVALRCDPISGHVSLYWYRQALGQGPEFLTYFNYEAQQDKSGLPNDRFSAERPEGSISTLTIQRTEQRDSAMYRCASSSPRQGLISYEQYFGPGTRLTVT.

The V call is TRBV2, the J call TRBJ1-1; 8 bases are shared with TRBD1. V lost 5 bases to trimming and J lost 1 base; unmatched junction nucleotides: 3. The CDR3 has 14 residues. Germline V gene sequence: CDR1 SNHLY, CDR2 FYNNEI. CDR3 nucleotide sequence: TGTGCCAGCAGTTTAGACAGGGGGAACACTGAAGCTTTCTTT. It encodes CASSLDRGNTEAFF.

This clone came up once. This chain joins TRBV18 and TRBJ2-5; D is unclear. The germline gives CDR1 KGHSH, CDR2 LQKENI. Deletions cut 0 bases from V and 0 bases from J, with 5 bases between. The CDR3 spans 14 residues. In DNA form, the CDR3 reads TGTGCCAGCTCACCACCTCTGTACCAAGAGACCCAGTACTTC. Translation gives CASSPPLYQETQYF.

This clone ranks as medium-sized. J is TRBJ2-7 and V is TRBV6-5, with a tentative D call TRBD1 (6 bases). Trimming cost V 0 bases and J 0 bases, with 9 bases left between them. This CDR3 has 15 residues. Germline CDR1 is MNHEY and CDR2 is SVGAGI. The CDR3 bases are TGTGCCAGCAGTTACTCGGCGGACAGCTCCTACGAGCAGTACTTC. Amino acid sequence: CASSYSADSSYEQYF.

The chain has TRBV9 and TRBJ2-7; TRBD1 aligns across 8 bases. From germline, CDR1 is SGDLS and CDR2 YYNGEE. After removal of 2 bases from V and 5 bases from J, the junction contained 9 bases not matched to a gene. CDR3 length: 15 amino acids. In DNA, the CDR3 is TGTGCCAGCAGCGTTGGACAGGGCTACAGCAACGAGCAGTACTTC. Its translation: CASSVGQGYSNEQYF.

J is TRBJ2-6 and V is TRBV28; TRBD1 is a possible D gene (5 bases). Trimming stripped 3 bases from V and 1 base from J, with 13 bases between. The CDR3 spans 17 residues. CDR1 is MDHEN, CDR2 SYDVKM, per germline. The CDR3 DNA follows: TGTGCCAGCAGTTTCGTAGACAGATATTCTGGGGCCAACGTCCTGACTTTC. Protein: CASSFVDRYSGANVLTF. The full variable domain, with the rest looked up from reference TRBV28 and TRBJ2-6, is DVKVTQSSRYLVKRTGEKVFLECVQDMDHENMFWYRQDPGLGLRLIYFSYDVKMKEKGDIPEGYSVSREKKERFSLILESASTNQTSMYLCASSFVDRYSGANVLTFGAGSRLTVL.

The gene calls are TRBV7-8 and TRBJ2-1, with TRBD2 as a possible D gene (6 bases). The CDR3 has 15 amino acids. Trimming removed 5 bases at V and 4 bases at J, with 15 bases between. Per germline, CDR1 SGHVS and CDR2 FQNEAQ. As DNA, the CDR3 is TGTGCCAGCAGCACCGACCTGGGGAGGTACAATGAGCAGTTCTTC. Amino acid sequence: CASSTDLGRYNEQFF.

The table lists this clone with a few counts. The V and J genes are TRBV29-1 and TRBJ1-1; the D gene is possibly TRBD1 (5 bases). V lost 4 bases and J lost 4, with 7 bases in between. Germline CDR1 is SQVTM and CDR2 is ANQGSEA. The CDR3 has 11 amino acids. The CDR3 loop reads CSVGGGTEAFF. DNA of the CDR3: TGCAGCGTTGGGGGGGGCACTGAAGCTTTCTTT.

CDR3 amino acids: CASSLGLVNEQFF. Written as DNA, the CDR3 is TGCGCCAGCAGCTTGGGGCTAGTCAATGAGCAGTTCTTC. J is TRBJ2-1 and V is TRBV5-1, with D unresolved. This CDR3 region has 13 residues. The V gene's germline CDR1 is SGHRS and CDR2 YFSETQ. Deletions cut 0 bases from V and 6 bases from J, with 7 bases between.

J is TRBJ2-7 and V is TRBV5-1, with a tentative D call TRBD1 (5 bases). This CDR3 comprises 13 residues. The V end lost 4 bases, the J end lost 5 bases, and 13 bases lay between the germline ends. CDR1 is SGHRS, CDR2 YFSETQ, per germline. In nucleotides, the CDR3 is TGCGCCAGCAGCCTAGGGGCGCCTAACGAGCAGTACTTC. Translating gives CASSLGAPNEQYF.

Written as DNA, the CDR3 is TGCGCCAGCAGGGATAGCTTCGCAGATACGCAGTATTTT. Translated, it gives CASRDSFADTQYF. This sequence joins TRBV5-1 and TRBJ2-3; D not certain. Germline CDR1 reads SGHRS; CDR2 reads YFSETQ. Trimming stripped 5 bases from V and 4 bases from J, with 11 bases between. This CDR3 is 13 amino acids long.

This clone was seen once. V is TRBV5-4 and J is TRBJ2-1, with TRBD2 matching 8 bases. Germline V gene sequence: CDR1 SGHNT, CDR2 YYREEE (reference sequence). The V and J ends lost 2 bases and 1 base, in that order; junction bases with no gene match: 2. There are 15 residues in the CDR3. The DNA of the CDR3 is TGTGCCAGCAGCTTTGGCGGGAGGTCCTACAATGAGCAGTTCTTC. As protein: CASSFGGRSYNEQFF.

The chain links TRBV7-2 to TRBJ1-2; 12 nucleotides align to TRBD1. Trimming cost V 5 bases and J 5 bases; bases outside gene matches: 6. This CDR3 is 15 amino acids long. CDR1 is SGHTA, CDR2 FQGNSA, per germline. In DNA form, the CDR3 reads TGTGCCAGCAGCCTCCGGGACAGGGGGCCGTATGGCTACACCTTC. Its translation is CASSLRDRGPYGYTF.

The chain carries TRBV7-9 and TRBJ2-7, with D possibly being TRBD1 (6 bases). CDR1 SEHNR and CDR2 FQNEAQ come from the germline V gene (reference sequence). Trimming shortened V by 5 bases and J by 0 bases, and 11 bases separated the two germline ends. The CDR3 runs to 14 residues. CDR3 residues: CASSLVGGSYEQYF. The CDR3 DNA reads as TGTGCCAGCAGCCTAGTAGGGGGCTCCTACGAGCAGTACTTC.